Listed below are T cell receptor beta chains from one sample, sequenced in a study of type 1 regulatory T cells. Their antigen targets remain unknown. TCRdb passed the reads through MiXCR, listing each CDR3 protein once. Among 60,000 to 70,000 distinct CDR3 sequences, 49% were seen once, and the ten largest hold approximately 2.3%. Specimen: cultured non-Tr1 T cells, either the whole culture or a sorted T cell fraction (not recorded which). The receptors were sampled from a human donor in good health. CDR3s include the opening cysteine and the closing phenylalanine or tryptophan. The order of the fields is D gene, V gene, clone size, J gene, CDR3 protein, CDR3 DNA. A D gene is named only where the DNA matches it firmly. Clone size is stated in some rows and not others, as once, few, many or a class when expanded.

-	TRBV4-1	-	TRBJ2-7	CASSQGFSGSYEQYF	TGCGCCAGCAGCCAAGGGTTTAGCGGCTCCTACGAGCAGTACTTC
-	TRBV12-3/TRBV12-4	-	TRBJ1-5	CASSFGSVLGQPQHF	TGTGCCAGCAGTTTCGGCTCGGTTCTTGGTCAGCCCCAGCATTTT
-	TRBV3-1	-	TRBJ2-3	CASSPRGGRSTDTQYF	TGTGCCAGCAGCCCCAGAGGCGGGCGAAGCACAGATACGCAGTATTTT
-	TRBV5-1	-	TRBJ2-1	CVSSLLGLSSYNEQFF	TGCGTCAGCAGCTTGTTAGGGCTGAGCTCCTACAATGAGCAGTTCTTC
TRBD2	TRBV11-2	-	TRBJ2-1	CASSSLAGARSYNEQFF	TGTGCCAGCAGCTCTTTAGCGGGGGCCCGCTCCTACAATGAGCAGTTCTTC
-	TRBV5-1	-	TRBJ2-7	CASRQNHEQYF	TGCGCCAGTCGACAGAACCACGAGCAGTACTTC
-	TRBV7-8	-	TRBJ1-2	CASSLQGYHGYTF	TGTGCCAGCAGCCTACAGGGATATCATGGCTACACCTTC
-	TRBV7-2	-	TRBJ1-2	CASSLLRGNYGYTF	TGTGCCAGCAGCTTACTCAGGGGTAACTATGGCTACACCTTC
-	TRBV28	-	TRBJ1-1	CASRLQGPTEAFF	TGTGCCAGCAGATTACAGGGTCCCACTGAAGCTTTCTTT
TRBD1	TRBV6-2/TRBV6-3	-	TRBJ2-2	CAGKGQGGTGELFF	TGTGCCGGGAAAGGACAGGGGGGCACCGGGGAGCTGTTTTTT
TRBD1	TRBV6-6	few	TRBJ1-5	CASSSTGSGQPQHF	TGTGCCAGCAGTTCGACAGGGAGTGGCCAGCCCCAGCATTTT
-	TRBV4-3	-	TRBJ1-4	CASSLQDRSTNEKLFF	TGCGCCAGCAGCCTCCAAGATCGGTCAACTAATGAAAAACTGTTTTTT
-	TRBV3-1	-	TRBJ1-1	CASSYRVATEAFF	TGTGCCAGCAGCTACAGGGTGGCCACTGAAGCTTTCTTT
-	TRBV5-1	few	TRBJ2-7	CASSLEGVGAYEQYF	TGCGCCAGCAGCTTGGAGGGGGTAGGGGCCTACGAGCAGTACTTC
TRBD1	TRBV20-1	medium-sized	TRBJ2-3	CSARARRGQGFADTQYF	TGCAGTGCTAGAGCTCGTAGGGGACAGGGTTTTGCAGATACGCAGTATTTT
TRBD2	TRBV6-6	-	TRBJ2-5	CASRESGTSGGSGAQYF	TGTGCCAGCCGAGAATCCGGGACTAGCGGGGGCTCCGGGGCCCAGTACTTC
-	TRBV4-1	-	TRBJ2-5	CASSQDPGLQETQYF	TGCGCCAGCAGCCAAGATCCGGGACTGCAAGAGACCCAGTACTTC
-	TRBV24-1	few	TRBJ1-1	CATSDLGHRKPMNTEAFF	TGTGCCACCAGTGACCTGGGACACAGGAAACCGATGAACACTGAAGCTTTCTTT
-	TRBV5-1	few	TRBJ1-2	CASSVTRLGDGYTF	TGCGCCAGCAGCGTAACCCGTCTGGGGGATGGCTACACCTTC
-	TRBV7-9	-	TRBJ1-5	CASSRGDQPQHF	TGTGCCAGCAGCCGAGGGGATCAGCCCCAGCATTTT
TRBD1	TRBV6-1	-	TRBJ2-7	CASSELGTDPLGQYF	TGTGCCAGCAGTGAATTGGGGACAGACCCACTAGGGCAGTACTTC
TRBD2	TRBV4-1	-	TRBJ2-2	CASSQPLAGGTGELFF	TGCGCCAGCAGCCAGCCTCTAGCGGGGGGCACCGGGGAGCTGTTTTTT
-	TRBV3-1	once	TRBJ2-5	CASSHESAETQYF	TGTGCCAGCAGCCATGAGTCCGCGGAGACCCAGTACTTC
-	TRBV12-3/TRBV12-4	-	TRBJ2-2	CATVDAITGELFF	TGTGCCACCGTGGACGCAATCACCGGGGAGCTGTTTTTT
TRBD2	TRBV7-3	once	TRBJ2-3	CASSAGLADTQYF	TGTGCCAGCAGCGCCGGACTAGCAGATACGCAGTATTTT
-	TRBV20-1	once	TRBJ1-6	CSAANGGGSYNSPLHF	TGCAGTGCTGCCAACGGGGGAGGCTCCTATAATTCACCCCTCCACTTT
TRBD1	TRBV12-3/TRBV12-4	-	TRBJ1-5	CASSRGPQPQHF	TGTGCCAGCAGCAGGGGGCCTCAGCCCCAGCATTTT
-	TRBV5-1	few	TRBJ2-5	CASSLVTTQETQYF	TGCGCCAGCAGCTTGGTCACTACTCAAGAGACCCAGTACTTC
-	TRBV7-8	-	TRBJ2-7	CASSLDVRISYEQYF	TGTGCCAGCAGCTTAGATGTCAGGATATCCTACGAGCAGTACTTC
TRBD2	TRBV29-1	-	TRBJ2-1	CSVWGTSGPSSSYNEQFF	TGCAGCGTTTGGGGGACTAGCGGGCCCTCGAGCTCCTACAATGAGCAGTTCTTC
TRBD1	TRBV19	-	TRBJ2-1	CASSDRAGSYNEQFF	TGTGCCAGTAGTGACAGGGCAGGCTCCTACAATGAGCAGTTCTTC
-	TRBV28	once	TRBJ1-2	CASSPVGSIYYGYTF	TGTGCCAGCAGTCCCGTGGGCAGTATATACTATGGCTACACCTTC
TRBD1	TRBV3-1	-	TRBJ1-4	CASSQDLGQGMREKLFF	TGTGCCAGCAGCCAAGATCTCGGACAGGGGATGAGGGAAAAACTGTTTTTT
-	TRBV7-8	-	TRBJ2-5	CASSPLGGAHQETQYF	TGTGCCAGCAGCCCTCTGGGAGGCGCACACCAAGAGACCCAGTACTTC
-	TRBV15	few	TRBJ2-7	CATSRDSALDYEQYF	TGTGCCACCAGCAGAGATTCCGCTTTGGACTACGAGCAGTACTTC
-	TRBV5-6	-	TRBJ2-5	CASSLDSRKTQYF	TGTGCCAGCAGCTTGGATAGTAGGAAGACCCAGTACTTC
-	TRBV5-1	few	TRBJ2-1	CASSLASGPSRYNEQFF	TGCGCCAGCAGCTTGGCCTCGGGCCCCTCCAGGTACAATGAGCAGTTCTTC
TRBD2	TRBV24-1	-	TRBJ2-3	CATRGTSGAADTQYF	TGTGCCACCAGGGGGACTAGCGGGGCGGCAGATACGCAGTATTTT
-	TRBV2	few	TRBJ1-5	CASSQSMNQPQHF	TGTGCCAGCAGTCAGTCAATGAATCAGCCTCAGCATTTT
TRBD1	TRBV12-3/TRBV12-4	-	TRBJ2-7	CASRRTGGSDEQYF	TGTGCCAGCAGAAGGACAGGGGGCTCGGACGAGCAGTACTTC
TRBD2	TRBV9	-	TRBJ2-3	CASSAGLAGDTNTQYF	TGTGCCAGCAGCGCGGGACTAGCGGGGGACACAAATACGCAGTATTTT
-	TRBV5-1	few	TRBJ1-2	CASSLDDYGYTF	TGCGCCAGCAGCTTGGACGACTATGGCTACACCTTC
-	TRBV6-6	few	TRBJ1-1	CASTFSNTEAFF	TGTGCCAGCACCTTCTCAAACACTGAAGCTTTCTTT
TRBD2	TRBV6-2/TRBV6-3	-	TRBJ2-7	CASSTHSGASYEQYF	TGTGCCAGCAGTACCCATAGCGGGGCTTCCTACGAGCAGTACTTC
TRBD1	TRBV10-2	-	TRBJ1-5	CASTTGLGQPQHF	TGCGCCAGCACGACAGGGCTCGGTCAGCCCCAGCATTTT
TRBD1	TRBV2	-	TRBJ1-5	CASQGQGRSNQPQHF	TGTGCCAGCCAAGGACAGGGTCGAAGCAATCAGCCCCAGCATTTT
TRBD1	TRBV4-2	-	TRBJ1-5	CASSQDWDSNQPQHF	TGTGCCAGCAGCCAAGATTGGGACAGTAATCAGCCCCAGCATTTT
-	TRBV20-1	-	TRBJ2-3	CSATDRISTDTQYF	TGCAGTGCTACCGACAGGATTAGCACAGATACGCAGTATTTT
-	TRBV20-1	few	TRBJ1-4	CSARGYGTYLTNEKLFF	TGCAGTGCTAGAGGATATGGAACTTACTTAACTAATGAAAAACTGTTTTTT